The 25 T cell receptor beta chains reported below all come from one sample, sequenced in a study of cytomegalovirus exposure and HLA in healthy donors. The PCR contained 60 Vbeta and 13 Jbeta primers. The table came from immunoSEQ multiplex PCR; TCRdb's copy has only in-frame clones and leaves some out. This table has around 110,000 clones, less than 80% appearing once. The sequenced material came from PBMCs. These receptors originate from a woman in her 30s in good health and CMV-seronegative.

The chain has TRBV19 and TRBJ2-6; 8 bases agree with TRBD2. The ends lost 2 bases at V and 0 bases at J; junction bases unmatched: 0. Per germline, CDR1 LNHDA and CDR2 SQIVND (reference sequence). CDR3 length: 16 amino acids. The chain's CDR3 is CASSILAGSGANVLTF. The CDR3 DNA reads TGTGCCAGTAGTATACTAGCGGGCTCTGGGGCCAACGTCCTGACTTTC.

V is TRBV7-9 and J is TRBJ2-3, with 7 bases fitting TRBD2. This CDR3 comprises 18 residues. Looked up from germline, CDR1 is SEHNR and CDR2 is FQNEAQ (reference sequence). V lost 5 bases to trimming and J lost 0 bases; unmatched junction nucleotides: 14. CDR3 sequence (DNA): TGTGCCAGCAGCCACTGGGCTAGCGGCCCATACAGCACAGATACGCAGTATTTT. As protein: CASSHWASGPYSTDTQYF.

The chain couples TRBV4-3 to TRBJ2-7; 9 bases are shared with TRBD2. In germline, CDR1 is LGHNA, CDR2 YSLEER. The CDR3 sequence is 13 residues long. V gave up 4 bases and J gave up 6 bases; unmatched junction bases: 4. As DNA, the CDR3 is TGCGCCAGCAGCCTCGGACTAGCGACCGAGCAGTACTTC. Translating gives CASSLGLATEQYF.

This sequence joins TRBV2 and TRBJ1-1; TRBD1 matches at 9 bases. From germline, CDR1 is SNHLY and CDR2 FYNNEI. Trimming at V came to 8 bases and at J to 5 bases, leaving 6 bases not matched to a gene. The CDR3 loop spans 13 amino acids. The CDR3 DNA sequence: TGTGCCAGCCGGACAGGGGCCGAGACTGAAGCTTTCTTT. This gives the protein CASRTGAETEAFF.

V gene TRBV11-1 combines with J gene TRBJ2-1, with D possibly matching TRBD2 (5 bases). CDR3 size: 15 residues. Germline-derived CDR1 and CDR2 are SGHAT and FQDESV (reference sequence). Trimming cost V 5 bases and J 7 bases, with 18 bases left between them. In DNA, the CDR3 is TGTGCCAGCAGCATCGTAGTTGGGAGAACGAATGAGCAGTTCTTC. It encodes CASSIVVGRTNEQFF.

The V and J genes are TRBV10-2 and TRBJ2-1, with 8 bases that match TRBD2. Looked up from germline, CDR1 is WSHSY and CDR2 is SAAADI. Trimming at V came to 5 bases and at J to 15 bases, leaving 6 bases not matched to a gene. The CDR3 sequence is 11 residues long. CDR3 sequence reads: CASSTGGPRFF. CDR3 DNA sequence: TGCGCCAGCAGTACGGGAGGGCCGCGGTTCTTC.

This clone was detected a few times. The genes are TRBV27 and TRBJ1-2, with a weak D call TRBD1 (6 bases). The CDR3 has 15 amino acids. The germline CDR1 and CDR2 sequences are MNHEY and SMNVEV (reference sequence). The ends were cut back, 6 bases at V and 2 bases at J, with 16 bases in the middle. DNA for the CDR3: TGTGCCAGCAGCACGGTTCTCAGGGGAAACTATGGCTACACCTTC. Translation gives CASSTVLRGNYGYTF.

This chain connects TRBV21-1 to TRBJ2-7; the table's TRBD2 call for D was not verified on the DNA. TRBV21-1 is a pseudogene locus. The CDR3 is 16 amino acids. In DNA form, the CDR3 reads TGTGCCAGCAGCCCAGGACTAGCGGGACATATCTACGAGCAGTACTTC. Translated, it gives CASSPGLAGHIYEQYF.

This chain connects TRBV5-6 to TRBJ1-5, with D perhaps matching TRBD1 (6 bases). There are 15 residues in the CDR3. Germline CDR1 reads SGHDT; CDR2 reads YYEEEE. V lost 4 bases to trimming and J lost 6 bases, with 17 bases between them. The CDR3: CASSLRGTRFQPQHF. The CDR3 coding sequence is TGTGCCAGCAGCCTCAGGGGAACAAGATTTCAGCCCCAGCATTTT.

A few counts support this clone. The rearrangement joins TRBV19 to TRBJ2-7, with D maybe TRBD2 (7 bases). Germline V CDR1 and CDR2: LNHDA, SQIVND (reference sequence). The CDR3 spans 16 residues. V was pared by 3 bases and J by 5 bases, with 20 bases between. The CDR3 is CASSIGGGGRKDEQYF. CDR3 in DNA: TGTGCCAGTAGTATTGGGGGGGGCGGGAGAAAGGACGAGCAGTACTTC.

This chain links TRBV28 with TRBJ2-1; possible D gene TRBD1, 6 bases. The CDR3 is made up of 16 amino acids. Germline V lookup: CDR1 MDHEN, CDR2 SYDVKM. The germline V and J ends were trimmed by 6 bases and 3 bases, with 18 bases remaining between them. This chain's CDR3 is CASRTSGTYYYNEQFF. For the CDR3, the DNA is TGTGCCAGCAGGACTTCGGGGACATATTACTACAATGAGCAGTTCTTC.

Comment on this clone: Because it lacks the conserved phenylalanine or tryptophan at the end, this CDR3 is likely a read error. V and J are TRBV7-9 and TRBJ2-7, with 9 bases lining up with TRBD2. CDR1 and CDR2 (germline): SEHNR, FQNEAQ (reference sequence). With V trimmed by 5 bases and J by 6 bases, 2 bases remained unmatched. This CDR3 has 12 amino acids. In DNA form, the CDR3 reads TGTGCCAGCAGCCGGACTAGCGCCGAGCAGTACCTC. Protein sequence: CASSRTSAEQYL.

This clone was seen a handful of times. The chain carries TRBV6-6 and TRBJ1-2; D is uncertain. V shed 9 bases and J shed 8 bases, with 13 bases lying between them. This CDR3 is 11 amino acids long. Germline-derived CDR1 and CDR2 are MNHNY and SVGAGI (reference sequence). The CDR3 here is CASKEGGGYTF. CDR3 sequence (DNA): TGTGCCAGTAAAGAGGGTGGCGGCTACACCTTC.

The genes are TRBV9 and TRBJ1-1; 7 bases align to TRBD1. There are 14 residues in the CDR3. From germline, CDR1 is SGDLS and CDR2 YYNGEE. Unmatched junction bases numbered 9, after V lost 0 bases and J lost 10 bases. CDR3 region: CASSVDRGETSAFF. The CDR3 DNA is TGTGCCAGCAGCGTAGACAGGGGCGAGACGTCAGCTTTCTTT.

The CDR3 nucleotides are TGTGCCAGCACCCGACTGATGGAGAAAGAGTTCCACGAGCAGTACTTC. It is translated as CASTRLMEKEFHEQYF. The chain recombines TRBV28 with TRBJ2-7, with D unclear. The CDR3 length is 16 residues. Germline V CDR1 and CDR2: MDHEN, SYDVKM. The germline V and J ends were trimmed by 7 bases and 5 bases, with 24 bases remaining between them. The whole variable domain, filled in from reference TRBV28 and TRBJ2-7, reads DVKVTQSSRYLVKRTGEKVFLECVQDMDHENMFWYRQDPGLGLRLIYFSYDVKMKEKGDIPEGYSVSREKKERFSLILESASTNQTSMYLCASTRLMEKEFHEQYFGPGTRLTVT.

This chain uses TRBV13 with TRBJ1-2; D call uncertain. Germline lookup yields CDR1 PRHDT and CDR2 FYEKMQ (reference sequence). The CDR3 is 13 amino acids. V was shortened by 5 bases and J by 4 bases, with 11 bases between the two germline ends. CDR3 loop: CASSQRQIYGYTF. For the CDR3, the DNA is TGTGCCAGCAGCCAGCGGCAAATCTATGGCTACACCTTC.

A single count supports this clone. The rearrangement links TRBV2 to TRBJ2-3; tentative D call: TRBD2 (5 bases). V was clipped by 5 bases and J by 0 bases, with 12 bases between them. The CDR3 spans 15 residues. The germline gives CDR1 SNHLY, CDR2 FYNNEI. In nucleotides, the CDR3 is TGTGCCAGCAGTTTAGCGCGAGTTAGCACAGATACGCAGTATTTT. Its protein product is CASSLARVSTDTQYF.

In nucleotides, the CDR3 is TGTGCCAGCAGCTTAGGTCGGGGGAACGAGCAGTACTTC. This codes for CASSLGRGNEQYF. J is TRBJ2-7 and V is TRBV11-3, with D maybe TRBD2 (6 bases). CDR3 length: 13 residues. V was trimmed by 1 base and J by 5 bases, leaving 9 bases between them. Germline values: CDR1 SGHNT, CDR2 YENEEA.

This clone was picked up a small number of times. This chain uses TRBV6-4 with TRBJ2-3; TRBD1 matches at 10 bases. The CDR3 consists of 15 residues. The junction had 0 bases not matched to a gene; V was cut back by 2 bases and J by 1 base. Germline assignment: CDR1 MRHNA and CDR2 SNTAGT. The CDR3 region has the DNA TGTGCCAGCAGTGACGGGACAGGGGGCACAGATACGCAGTATTTT. Protein: CASSDGTGGTDTQYF.

The chain has TRBV11-2 and TRBJ2-5; 10 positions agree with TRBD2. Germline CDR1 reads SGHAT; CDR2 reads FQNNGV. CDR3 length: 15 residues. V lost 1 base and J lost 5; bases outside the gene matches: 4. CDR3 sequence reads: CASSLGLAGTETQYF. CDR3 bases: TGTGCCAGCAGCTTAGGACTAGCGGGCACGGAGACCCAGTACTTC. Using reference TRBV11-2 and TRBJ2-5 for the parts outside the CDR3, the full variable domain is EAGVAQSPRYKIIEKRQSVAFWCNPISGHATLYWYQQILGQGPKLLIQFQNNGVVDDSQLPKDRFSAERLKGVDSTLKIQPAKLEDSAVYLCASSLGLAGTETQYFGPGTRLLVL.

This clone came up once. The V call is TRBV7-9, the J call TRBJ1-5; D is unclear. Germline V CDR1 and CDR2: SEHNR, FQNEAQ (reference sequence). The CDR3 is made up of 14 amino acids. V gave up 1 base and J gave up 0 bases, with 4 bases separating them. The CDR3 DNA sequence: TGTGCCAGCAGCTTAGGAGCTAGCAATCAGCCCCAGCATTTT. Translated: CASSLGASNQPQHF.

The rearrangement joins TRBV6-5 to TRBJ1-2, with 7 bases lining up with TRBD1. CDR1 MNHEY and CDR2 SVGAGI come from the germline V gene. The ends lost 4 bases at V and 4 bases at J; junction bases unmatched: 9. This CDR3 spans 15 amino acids. The CDR3 region has the DNA TGTGCCAGCAGTTGGGACAGATCTAGGGCCTATGGCTACACCTTC. The encoded protein is CASSWDRSRAYGYTF.

The chain has TRBV29-1 and TRBJ1-2; D gene unclear. The germline gives CDR1 SQVTM, CDR2 ANQGSEA. The CDR3 runs 12 residues. V lost 3 bases and J lost 4, with 9 bases in between. The CDR3 loop is CSVERNAYGYTF. The CDR3 nucleotides read TGCAGCGTTGAGCGAAATGCCTATGGCTACACCTTC.

The chain carries TRBV14 and TRBJ1-1, with D hard to call. This CDR3 spans 13 amino acids. Germline lookup yields CDR1 SGHDN and CDR2 FVKESK. With 4 bases removed from V and 0 bases from J, the gap between germline ends came to 6 bases. Here the CDR3 reads CASSPHMNTEAFF. The CDR3 DNA reads as TGTGCCAGCAGCCCACATATGAACACTGAAGCTTTCTTT.

J is TRBJ2-5 and V is TRBV5-6; unclear D gene. The J call is doubtful: the DNA matches TRBJ2-7 better. The CDR3 is 13 amino acids. Germline assignment: CDR1 SGHDT and CDR2 YYEEEE. CDR3 residues: CASSLEQHYEQYF. The CDR3 region has the DNA TGTGCCAGCAGCTTGGAGCAGCACTACGAGCAGTACTTC.